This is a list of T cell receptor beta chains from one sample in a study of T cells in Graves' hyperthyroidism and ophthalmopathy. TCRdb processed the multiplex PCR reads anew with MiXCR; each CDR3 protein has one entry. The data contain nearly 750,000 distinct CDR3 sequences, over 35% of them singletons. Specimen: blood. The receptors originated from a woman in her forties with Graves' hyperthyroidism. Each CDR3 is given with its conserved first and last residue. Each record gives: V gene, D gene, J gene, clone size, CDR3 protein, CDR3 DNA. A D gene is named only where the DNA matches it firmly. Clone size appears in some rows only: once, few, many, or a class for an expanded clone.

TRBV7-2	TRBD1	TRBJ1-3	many	CASSLAGQNTIYF	TGTGCCAGCAGCTTAGCGGGACAGAACACCATATATTTT
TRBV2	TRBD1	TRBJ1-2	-	CASRGQGLNNYGYTF	TGTGCCAGCAGGGGACAGGGCTTAAATAACTATGGCTACACCTTC
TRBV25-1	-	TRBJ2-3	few	CASSDLATDTQYF	TGTGCCAGCAGTGATCTAGCCACAGATACGCAGTATTTT
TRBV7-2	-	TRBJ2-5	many	CASSLARENLETQYF	TGTGCCAGCAGCTTAGCCAGGGAGAATTTAGAGACCCAGTACTTC
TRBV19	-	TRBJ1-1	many	CASTNWGAVTEAFF	TGTGCCAGTACTAACTGGGGCGCGGTCACTGAAGCTTTCTTT
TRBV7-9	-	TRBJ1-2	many	CASSLPLGQSYGYTF	TGTGCCAGCAGCTTACCTCTTGGGCAGTCATATGGCTACACCTTC
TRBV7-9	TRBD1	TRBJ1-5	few	CASTLEGAAQPQHF	TGTGCCAGCACCCTAGAGGGGGCTGCTCAGCCCCAGCATTTT
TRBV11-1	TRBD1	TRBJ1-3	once	CAWETGTAGNTIYF	TGCGCCTGGGAAACCGGGACAGCTGGAAACACCATATATTTT
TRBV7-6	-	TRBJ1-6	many	CASSPLPNSPLHF	TGTGCCAGCAGCCCGCTTCCGAATTCACCCCTCCACTTT
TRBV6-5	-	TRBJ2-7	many	CASSRTGYHEQYF	TGTGCCAGCAGTAGAACAGGGTACCACGAGCAGTACTTC
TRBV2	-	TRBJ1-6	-	CASSERQTSSYNSPLHF	TGTGCCAGCAGTGAAAGGCAAACGAGCTCCTATAATTCACCCCTCCACTTT
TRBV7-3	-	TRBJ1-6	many	CSQRDKGESPLHF	TGTTCCCAGAGGGATAAGGGCGAATCACCCCTCCACTTT
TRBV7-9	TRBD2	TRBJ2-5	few	CASSSRLAGGAETQYF	TGTGCCAGCAGCTCCCGACTAGCGGGGGGGGCGGAGACCCAGTACTTC
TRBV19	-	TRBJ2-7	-	CASSMEGIPSNEQYF	TGTGCCAGTAGTATGGAGGGGATCCCGTCCAACGAGCAGTACTTC
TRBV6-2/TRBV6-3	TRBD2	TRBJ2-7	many	CASSYTFGGYEQYF	TGTGCCAGCAGTTACACATTCGGGGGGTACGAGCAGTACTTC
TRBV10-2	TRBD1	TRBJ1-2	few	CASSERTGGAYGYTF	TGCGCCAGCAGTGAGAGGACAGGGGGAGCTTATGGCTACACCTTC
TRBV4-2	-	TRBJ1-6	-	CASSLHQGTFSPLHF	TGTGCCAGCAGTTTACATCAGGGGACCTTCTCACCCCTCCACTTT
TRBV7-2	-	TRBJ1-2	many	CASSSTSHYGYTF	TGTGCCAGCAGCTCGACAAGCCACTATGGCTACACCTTC
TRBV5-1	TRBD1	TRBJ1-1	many	CASSLNRGNTEAFF	TGCGCCAGCAGCTTGAACAGGGGGAACACTGAAGCTTTCTTT
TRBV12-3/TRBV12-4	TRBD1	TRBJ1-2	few	CASTSTGTVFGYTF	TGTGCCAGCACATCGACCGGGACAGTCTTTGGCTACACCTTC
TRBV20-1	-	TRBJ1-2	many	CSARDSGERYGYTF	TGCAGTGCTAGAGATAGTGGGGAGCGGTATGGCTACACCTTC
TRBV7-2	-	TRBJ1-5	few	CASSLDGLQPQHF	TGTGCCAGCAGCTTAGATGGGTTACAGCCCCAGCATTTT
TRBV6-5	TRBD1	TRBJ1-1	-	CASSYSGQIAEAFF	TGTGCCAGCAGTTACTCGGGACAGATTGCTGAAGCTTTCTTT
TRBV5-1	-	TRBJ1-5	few	CASSGGNGQPQHF	TGCGCCAGCAGCGGGGGAAACGGACAGCCCCAGCATTTT
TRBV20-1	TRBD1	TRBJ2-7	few	CSARDLTGKPRGEQYF	TGCAGTGCTAGAGATCTAACAGGGAAACCCAGGGGGGAGCAGTACTTC
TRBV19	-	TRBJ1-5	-	CASSIGAEPKRPQHF	TGTGCCAGTAGTATAGGGGCCGAGCCGAAAAGGCCCCAGCATTTT
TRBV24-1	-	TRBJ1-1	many	CATSGGARTEAFF	TGTGCCACCAGTGGGGGGGCTCGCACTGAAGCTTTCTTT
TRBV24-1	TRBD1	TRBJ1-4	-	CATSDPGTGEKLFF	TGTGCCACCAGTGACCCAGGGACAGGGGAAAAACTGTTTTTT
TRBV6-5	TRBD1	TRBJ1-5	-	CASSYTGTDNQPQHF	TGTGCCAGCAGTTACACCGGGACAGATAATCAGCCCCAGCATTTT
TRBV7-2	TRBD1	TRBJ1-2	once	CASSRGGETGNYGYTF	TGTGCCAGCAGCCGGGGGGGGGAGACAGGGAACTATGGCTACACCTTC
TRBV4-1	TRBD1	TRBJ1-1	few	CASSHRDRGRTEAFF	TGCGCCAGCAGCCACCGGGACAGGGGGCGCACTGAAGCTTTCTTT
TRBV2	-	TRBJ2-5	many	CASSQRTVQETQYF	TGTGCCAGCAGTCAAAGGACAGTCCAAGAGACCCAGTACTTC
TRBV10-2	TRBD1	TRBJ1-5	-	CASSESRQGVNQPQHF	TGCGCCAGCAGTGAGTCAAGGCAGGGGGTAAATCAGCCCCAGCATTTT
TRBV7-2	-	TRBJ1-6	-	CASSFGASYNSPLHF	TGTGCCAGCAGCTTCGGCGCCTCCTATAATTCACCCCTCCACTTT